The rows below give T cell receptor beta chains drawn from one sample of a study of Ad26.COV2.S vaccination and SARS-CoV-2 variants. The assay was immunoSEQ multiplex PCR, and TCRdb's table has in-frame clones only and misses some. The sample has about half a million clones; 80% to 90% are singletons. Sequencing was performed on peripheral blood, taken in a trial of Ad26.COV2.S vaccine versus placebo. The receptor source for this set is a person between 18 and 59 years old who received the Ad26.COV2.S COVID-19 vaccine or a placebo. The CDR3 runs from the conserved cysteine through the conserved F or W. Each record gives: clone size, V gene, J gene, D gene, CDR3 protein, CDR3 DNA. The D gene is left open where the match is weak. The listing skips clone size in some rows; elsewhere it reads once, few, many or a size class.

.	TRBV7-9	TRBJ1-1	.	CASSSTGGKAFF	TGTGCCAGCAGCTCGACGGGGGGAAAAGCTTTCTTT
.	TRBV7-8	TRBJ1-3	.	CASSLGGKYSSGNTIYF	TGTGCCAGCAGCTTAGGAGGCAAATACAGCTCTGGAAACACCATATATTTT
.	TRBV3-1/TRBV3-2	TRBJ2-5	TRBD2	CASSQIAGGLQETQYF	TGTGCCAGCAGCCAAATAGCGGGGGGCCTCCAAGAGACCCAGTACTTC
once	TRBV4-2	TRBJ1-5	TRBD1	CASSQVSGTGGPYSNQPQHF	TGTGCCAGCAGCCAGGTTTCCGGGACAGGGGGCCCTTATAGCAATCAGCCCCAGCATTTT
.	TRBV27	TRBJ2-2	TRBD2	CASTQGLAGNTGELFF	TGTGCCAGCACCCAGGGACTAGCGGGCAACACCGGGGAGCTGTTTTTT
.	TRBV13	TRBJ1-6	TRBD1	CASSSPGQGVSPLHF	TGTGCCAGCAGCTCGCCGGGACAGGGAGTTTCACCCCTCCACTTT
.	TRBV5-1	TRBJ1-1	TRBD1	CASSSAGGAWQAFF	TGCGCCAGCAGCTCAGCAGGGGGCGCGTGGCAAGCTTTCTTT
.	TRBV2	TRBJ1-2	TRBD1	CASGTGPDYGYTF	TGTGCCAGCGGGACAGGCCCCGACTATGGCTACACCTTC
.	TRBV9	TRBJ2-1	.	CASSVGKDEQFF	TGTGCCAGCAGCGTAGGCAAGGATGAGCAGTTCTTC
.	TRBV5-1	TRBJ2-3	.	CASSSREADTQYF	TGCGCCAGCAGCTCTCGAGAGGCAGATACGCAGTATTTT
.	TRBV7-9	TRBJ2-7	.	CASSLASLHEQYF	TGTGCCAGCAGCTTAGCGAGTCTTCACGAGCAGTACTTC
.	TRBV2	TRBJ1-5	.	CASSVQASSNQPQHF	TGTGCCAGCAGTGTACAGGCCTCTAGCAATCAGCCCCAGCATTTT
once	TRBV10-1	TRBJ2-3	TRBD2	CASSVGLAGFTDTQYF	TGCGCCAGCAGTGTAGGCCTAGCGGGATTCACAGATACGCAGTATTTT
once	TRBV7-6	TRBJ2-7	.	CASSLGAGATYEQYF	TGTGCCAGCAGCTTAGGGGCAGGCGCTACCTACGAGCAGTACTTC
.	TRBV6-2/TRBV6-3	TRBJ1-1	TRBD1	CASSYQGGRAFF	TGTGCCAGCAGTTATCAAGGGGGCCGGGCTTTCTTT
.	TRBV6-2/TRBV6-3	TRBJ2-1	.	CASSYGGALNYNEQFF	TGTGCCAGCAGTTATGGGGGGGCCCTTAACTACAATGAGCAGTTCTTC
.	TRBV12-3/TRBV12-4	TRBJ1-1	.	CASCMRWGTEAFF	TGTGCCAGCTGCATGAGGTGGGGCACTGAAGCTTTCTTT
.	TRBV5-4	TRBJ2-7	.	CASSLQGGEQYF	TGTGCCAGCAGCTTACAGGGAGGCGAGCAGTACTTC
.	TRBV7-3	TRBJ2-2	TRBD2	CASSPPGLAGGELFF	TGTGCCAGCAGCCCTCCCGGACTAGCCGGCGGGGAGCTGTTTTTT
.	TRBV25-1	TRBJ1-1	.	CASSHRVWCMNTEAFF	TGTGCCAGCAGCCACAGGGTCTGGTGCATGAACACTGAAGCTTTCTTT
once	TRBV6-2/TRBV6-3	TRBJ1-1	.	CASSPNLMRTLNTEAFF	TGTGCCAGCAGTCCCAACCTGATGAGGACTCTGAACACTGAAGCTTTCTTT
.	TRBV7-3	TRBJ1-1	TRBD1	CASSPGGDRGRTEAFF	TGTGCCAGCAGCCCCGGAGGGGACAGGGGTCGGACTGAAGCTTTCTTT
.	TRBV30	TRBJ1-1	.	CARKEGPEAFF	TGTGCCCGAAAGGAGGGGCCTGAAGCTTTCTTT
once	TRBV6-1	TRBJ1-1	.	CASSDPYGGRTEAFF	TGTGCCAGCAGTGATCCATACGGGGGGCGGACTGAAGCTTTCTTT
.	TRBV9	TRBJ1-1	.	CASSAITGTEAFF	TGTGCCAGCAGCGCAATTACAGGCACTGAAGCTTTCTTT
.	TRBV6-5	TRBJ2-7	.	CASMSASFEQYF	TGTGCCAGCATGTCAGCATCGTTCGAGCAGTACTTC
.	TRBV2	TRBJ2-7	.	CASRYSYEQYF	TGTGCCAGCAGATACAGCTACGAGCAGTACTTC
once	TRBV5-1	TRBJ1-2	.	CASSLVREGWYGYTF	TGCGCCAGCAGCTTGGTACGAGAGGGATGGTATGGCTACACCTTC
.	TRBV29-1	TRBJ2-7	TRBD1	CSVAGQVNEQYF	TGCAGCGTTGCGGGACAGGTAAACGAGCAGTACTTC
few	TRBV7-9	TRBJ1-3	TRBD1	CASSRDRGNTIYF	TGTGCCAGCAGCCGGGACAGAGGAAACACCATATATTTT
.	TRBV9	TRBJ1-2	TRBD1	CASSAPQGAYGYTF	TGTGCCAGCAGCGCACCGCAGGGGGCCTATGGCTACACCTTC
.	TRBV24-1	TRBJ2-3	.	CATSETGTPRTDTQYF	TGTGCCACCAGTGAAACCGGGACTCCACGCACAGATACGCAGTATTTT
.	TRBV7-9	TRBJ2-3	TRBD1	CASSLYTQGASTDTQYF	TGTGCCAGCAGCTTATACACACAGGGGGCTAGCACAGATACGCAGTATTTT
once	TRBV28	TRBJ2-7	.	CASSLGGTVSYEQYF	TGTGCCAGCAGTTTAGGCGGGACGGTCTCCTACGAGCAGTACTTC
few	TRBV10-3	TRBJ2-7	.	CAISDPPQEQYF	TGTGCCATCAGTGACCCTCCCCAAGAGCAGTACTTC
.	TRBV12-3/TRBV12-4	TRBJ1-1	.	CASSTGGNTEAFF	TGTGCCAGCAGTACCGGAGGGAACACTGAAGCTTTCTTT
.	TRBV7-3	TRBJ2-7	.	CASSAKPGYEQYF	TGTGCCAGCAGCGCGAAACCCGGATACGAGCAGTACTTC